Described below is a single T cell receptor beta chain sequence and its context. The antigen is not known. This sample was taken from a study of identifying expanded T cells in peripheral blood. Study-wide results and caveats: Differentially abundant clones: around 1.2 between replicates, 16.4 at approximately 13 days, 19 at four. Clone count variance between roughly 2-week samples rose with total template count.

No infections or other immune events were documented during collection. Assay: immunoSEQ multiplex PCR; the TCRdb copy retains only in-frame clones and omits some. In the table there are around 120,000 clones, 84% of which are singletons. CDR1 is MNHEY and CDR2 is SVGAGI in the germline V gene. With 7 bases clipped from V and 3 bases from J, the junction kept 11 bases outside the gene matches. The CDR3 loop spans 15 amino acids. The sequencing input was blood. This clonotype was obtained from a person between 18 and 75 years old in good health. V usage is TRBV6-5 and J usage is TRBJ2-7, with TRBD2 matching 8 bases. CDR3 residues: CASIKERGLGYEQYF. The CDR3 bases are TGTGCCAGCATCAAGGAGCGGGGGCTTGGCTACGAGCAGTACTTC.